The sequence of this T cell receptor (beta chain) was determined in a study of blood T cell repertoires in COVID-19. Germline assignment: CDR1 SGHRS and CDR2 YFSETQ. V was clipped by 1 base and J by 2 bases; unmatched bases: 8. This CDR3 has 16 amino acids. This table comes from immunoSEQ multiplex PCR, and its TCRdb copy is limited to in-frame clones, with some not included. Found here are some 110,000 clones, about 84% of them singletons; the top ten hold 11% to 15%. The gene calls are TRBV5-1 and TRBJ2-5; TRBD1 matches 7 bases. The clonotype was recovered from a woman aged 55-70 years with acute or convalescent COVID-19. Sequenced material: peripheral blood. The CDR3 DNA follows: TGCGCCAGCAGCTTGTGGGGACAGAGGACTCAAGAGACCCAGTACTTC. Amino acids: CASSLWGQRTQETQYF.